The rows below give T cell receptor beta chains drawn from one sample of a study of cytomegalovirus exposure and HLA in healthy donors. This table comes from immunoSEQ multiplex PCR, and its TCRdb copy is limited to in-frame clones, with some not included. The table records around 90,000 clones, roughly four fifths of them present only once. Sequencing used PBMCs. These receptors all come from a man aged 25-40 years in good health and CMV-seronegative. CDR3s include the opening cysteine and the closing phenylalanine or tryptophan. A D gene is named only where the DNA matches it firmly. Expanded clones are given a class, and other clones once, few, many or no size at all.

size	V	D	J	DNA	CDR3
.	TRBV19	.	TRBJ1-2	TGTGCCAGTAACCGTCACTCGAGCGGGTATGGCTACACCTTC	CASNRHSSGYGYTF
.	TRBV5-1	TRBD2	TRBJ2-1	TGCGCCAGCAGCTTGGCCCCTCGCGGGAGCCACAATGAGCAGTTCTTC	CASSLAPRGSHNEQFF
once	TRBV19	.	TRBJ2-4	TGTGCCAGTAGTATACTGACTACAAACATTCAGTACTTC	CASSILTTNIQYF
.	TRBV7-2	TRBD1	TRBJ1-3	TGTGCCAGCAGGCAGTTGGGGACAGTCGCTGGAAACACCATATATTTT	CASRQLGTVAGNTIYF
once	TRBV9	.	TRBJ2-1	TGTGCCAGCAGCGAGTTCAGGGGAGAGCATGAGCAGTTCTTC	CASSEFRGEHEQFF
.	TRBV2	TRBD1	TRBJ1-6	TGTGCCAGCAGTGAAGGTGTCAGGACAGGGAGCTCCTATAATTCACCCCTCCACTTT	CASSEGVRTGSSYNSPLHF
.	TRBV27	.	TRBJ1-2	TGTGCCAGCAGTTTTTCTAGGGGATATGGCTACACCTTC	CASSFSRGYGYTF
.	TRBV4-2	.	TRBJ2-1	TGTGCCAGCAGCCAAGCTGGAGTCGGGGGGCGGGGTGATGAGCAGTTCTTC	CASSQAGVGGRGDEQFF
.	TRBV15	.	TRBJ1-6	TGTGCCACCAGCAGAGATTCCCCAGGCCGGGGATCACCCCTCCACTTT	CATSRDSPGRGSPLHF
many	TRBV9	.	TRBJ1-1	TGTGCCAGCAGCGTAGGTGTCGGCACTGAAGCTTTCTTT	CASSVGVGTEAFF
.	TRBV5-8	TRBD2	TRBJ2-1	TGTGCCAGCAGCTTGCCAGGACTAGGCACTAACAATGAGCAGTTCTTC	CASSLPGLGTNNEQFF
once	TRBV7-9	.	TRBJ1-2	TGTGCCAGCAGCATCTCCTATGGCTACACCTTC	CASSISYGYTF
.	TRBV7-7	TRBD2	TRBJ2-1	TGTGCCAGCAGCGCGAGCGGGGGCTCCTACAATGAGCAGTTCTTC	CASSASGGSYNEQFF
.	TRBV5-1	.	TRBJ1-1	TGCGCCAGCAGCTTGGACTCCACCTTCACTGAAGCTTTCTTT	CASSLDSTFTEAFF
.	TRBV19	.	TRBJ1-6	TGTGCCAGTAGTCTGAGCTCCTATAATTCACCCCTCCACTTT	CASSLSSYNSPLHF
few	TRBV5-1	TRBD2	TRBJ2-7	TGCGCCAGCAGCTGGACTAGCGGGGGATACGAGCAGTACTTC	CASSWTSGGYEQYF
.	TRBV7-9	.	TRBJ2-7	TGTGCCAGTGGCCTGCCGGGCTCCTACGAGCAGTACTTC	CASGLPGSYEQYF
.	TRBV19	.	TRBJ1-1	TGTGCCAGTTTCCGACAGCATGTTGGGTTGAACACTGAAGCTTTCTTT	CASFRQHVGLNTEAFF
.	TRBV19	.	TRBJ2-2	TGTGCCAGTAGTACGGCGAACACCGGGGAGCTGTTTTTT	CASSTANTGELFF
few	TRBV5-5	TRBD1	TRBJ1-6	TGTGCCAGCAGCGACGGGACAGGGGTCTATAATTCACCCCTCCACTTT	CASSDGTGVYNSPLHF
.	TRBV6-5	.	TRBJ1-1	TGTGCCAGCAGTTACGGCCAGGGGAACACTGAAGCTTTCTTT	CASSYGQGNTEAFF
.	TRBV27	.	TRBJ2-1	TGTGCCAGCAGTTATCAGGGGCAAACCTACAATGAGCAGTTCTTC	CASSYQGQTYNEQFF
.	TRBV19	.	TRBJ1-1	TGTGCCAGTAGTATATACCCATGGACAGATGAAGCTTTCTTT	CASSIYPWTDEAFF
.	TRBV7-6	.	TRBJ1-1	TGTGCCAGCAGCTTAGCGCAGAAAACTGAAGCTTTCTTT	CASSLAQKTEAFF
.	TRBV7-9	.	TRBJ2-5	TGTGCCAGCAGCGGGGAGAGTAGAGAGACCCAGTACTTC	CASSGESRETQYF
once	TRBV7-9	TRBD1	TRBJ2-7	TGTGCCAGCAGCTTGGGGACAGAAATGATGGACTTC	CASSLGTEMMDF
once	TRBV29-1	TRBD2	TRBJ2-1	TGCAGCACTAATAGCGGGATTAATGAGCAGTTCTTC	CSTNSGINEQFF
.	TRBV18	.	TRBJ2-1	TGTGCCAGCTCACCACCGGGGGGGCCAGGGGATGAGCAGTTCTTC	CASSPPGGPGDEQFF
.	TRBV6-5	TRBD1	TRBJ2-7	TGTGCCAGCAGTTACTCAGGACAGGGGGCCCTGACCGAGCAGTACTTC	CASSYSGQGALTEQYF
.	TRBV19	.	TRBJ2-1	TGTGCCAGTACTGGAGGGGTTGGGACCTACAATGAGCAGTTCTTC	CASTGGVGTYNEQFF
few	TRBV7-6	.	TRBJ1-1	TGTGCCAGCAGCTGGGGGGGGAACGCTGAAGCTTTCTTT	CASSWGGNAEAFF
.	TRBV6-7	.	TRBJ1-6	TGTGCCAGCAGTTACCTGTGGGTGGGGGGGGCGATAGTGGATAATTCACCCCTCCACTTT	CASSYLWVGGAIVDNSPLHF